The 18 T cell receptor beta chains below all came from one sample that was sequenced in a study of blood T cell repertoires in COVID-19. Sequencing used immunoSEQ multiplex PCR; TCRdb keeps in-frame clones, though not all of them. This table holds about 160,000 clones, about 93% found once. Sequenced: peripheral blood. The origin of the receptors is a woman aged 50 to 60 with acute or convalescent COVID-19.

This clone was seen a single time. This sequence joins TRBV6-2 or TRBV6-3 and TRBJ2-1; 9 bases agree with TRBD2. Germline V lookup: CDR1 MNHEY, CDR2 SVGEGT. The CDR3 contains 14 residues. Unmatched junction bases numbered 3, after V lost 4 bases and J lost 5 bases. The CDR3 DNA reads as TGTGCCAGCAGTTTCCGACTAGCGGACAATGAGCAGTTCTTC. Translation gives CASSFRLADNEQFF.

This clone was detected only once. CDR3 residues: CASSLGQGIRGGHSPLHF. CDR3 nucleotides: TGTGCCAGCAGCTTAGGACAGGGGATCCGAGGGGGCCATTCACCCCTCCACTTT. V is TRBV13 and J is TRBJ1-6, with 7 nucleotides matching TRBD1. Germline loops: CDR1 PRHDT, CDR2 FYEKMQ (reference sequence). The CDR3 has 18 amino acids. With V trimmed by 0 bases and J by 8 bases, 13 bases remained unmatched.

The V gene is TRBV5-4, the J gene TRBJ2-1, with 8 nucleotides matching TRBD2. This CDR3 is 14 amino acids long. V was pared by 4 bases and J by 8 bases, with 8 bases of the junction left unmatched. The germline V gene encodes CDR1 SGHNT and CDR2 YYREEE (reference sequence). The CDR3 is CASSAPGGADEQFF. The CDR3 bases are TGTGCCAGCAGCGCCCCGGGGGGGGCCGATGAGCAGTTCTTC.

The rearrangement joins TRBV6-5 to TRBJ1-1, with 10 positions matching TRBD1. The J segment lost 9 bases and the V segment lost 6 bases, leaving 4 bases of the junction unmatched. The germline CDR1 and CDR2 sequences are MNHEY and SVGAGI. The CDR3 totals 12 residues. The CDR3 sequence: CASSFDRGQAFF. CDR3 DNA: TGTGCCAGCAGCTTCGACAGGGGGCAAGCTTTCTTT.

The rearrangement uses TRBV6-5 and TRBJ1-2; TRBD1 is a possible D gene (5 bases). The V and J ends lost 7 bases and 8 bases respectively, with 17 bases between them. CDR1 MNHEY and CDR2 SVGAGI come from the germline V gene. This CDR3 region has 13 residues. The CDR3 region is CASTLTRGWGYTF. The CDR3 region has the DNA TGTGCCAGCACCCTTACTCGGGGGTGGGGCTACACCTTC.

The chain is built from TRBV5-4 and TRBJ1-4; possibly TRBD1 for D (5 bases). Germline V gene data show CDR1 as SGHNT and CDR2 as YYREEE (reference sequence). Trimming took off 4 bases at V and 5 bases at J, with 12 bases between the two ends. This CDR3 has 14 amino acids. This chain's CDR3 is CASSRDSFNEKLFF. The DNA for the CDR3 is TGTGCCAGCAGCCGTGACAGCTTCAATGAAAAACTGTTTTTT. The whole variable domain, remainder taken from reference TRBV5-4 and TRBJ1-4, is ETGVTQSPTHLIKTRGQQVTLRCSSQSGHNTVSWYQQALGQGPQFIFQYYREEENGRGNFPPRFSGLQFPNYSSELNVNALELDDSALYLCASSRDSFNEKLFFGSGTQLSVL.

The rearrangement joins TRBV7-2 to TRBJ1-1; D uncertain. CDR3 size: 14 residues. Germline lookup yields CDR1 SGHTA and CDR2 FQGNSA. Trimming left V 4 bases short and J 3 bases short, with 12 bases between. The CDR3 loop is CASSSMGSDTEAFF. DNA for the CDR3: TGTGCCAGCAGCTCAATGGGGAGTGACACTGAAGCTTTCTTT.

The DNA of the CDR3 is TGTGCCAGCAGCGATGAGACAGGGACCTATGGCTACACCTTC. Protein product: CASSDETGTYGYTF. This chain uses TRBV11-2 with TRBJ1-2; 7 nucleotides line up with TRBD1. Germline V CDR1 and CDR2: SGHAT, FQNNGV. V was clipped by 5 bases and J by 4 bases; unmatched bases: 7. The CDR3 has 14 residues.

V and J are TRBV6-2 or TRBV6-3 and TRBJ2-3, with 9 bases aligning to TRBD2. CDR1 is MNHEY and CDR2 is SVGEGT in the germline V gene. V shed 4 bases and J 2 bases; nucleotides not matched to a gene: 4. The CDR3 totals 15 residues. Here the CDR3 DNA reads TGTGCCAGCAGTTCCCTAGCGGGACCCACAGATACGCAGTATTTT. It encodes CASSSLAGPTDTQYF.

This clone occurred a few times. The rearrangement uses TRBV28 and TRBJ1-5, with D hard to call. Germline V gene data show CDR1 as MDHEN and CDR2 as SYDVKM. This CDR3 contains 15 residues. Trimming shortened V by 6 bases and J by 5 bases, and 17 bases separated the two germline ends. The CDR3 loop is CASSPEGRMYQPQHF. CDR3 coding DNA: TGTGCCAGCAGCCCCGAGGGAAGGATGTATCAGCCCCAGCATTTT.

This chain connects TRBV30 to TRBJ2-3; a weak D match, TRBD1 (7 bases). Trimming left V 2 bases short and J 4 bases short, with 10 bases between. The CDR3 sequence is 13 residues long. Germline V lookup: CDR1 GTSNPN, CDR2 SVGIG (reference sequence). The CDR3 DNA sequence: TGTGCCTGGAGTCAGGGGGGCTCAGATACGCAGTATTTT. It translates to CAWSQGGSDTQYF.

The V and J genes are TRBV29-1 and TRBJ1-2, with 8 bases fitting TRBD1. In germline, CDR1 is SQVTM, CDR2 ANQGSEA. The J segment lost 0 bases and the V segment lost 6 bases, leaving 12 bases of the junction unmatched. The CDR3 spans 16 residues. CDR3 bases: TGCAGCGTCAGATTAGGACAGGGCCACGCTAACTATGGCTACACCTTC. Encoded protein: CSVRLGQGHANYGYTF.

The chain joins TRBV2 to TRBJ2-1; D call uncertain. Germline V gene data show CDR1 as SNHLY and CDR2 as FYNNEI. The CDR3 is 14 residues long. V lost 8 bases to trimming and J lost 7 bases, with 18 bases between them. CDR3 loop: CASPPSGLSNEQFF. The CDR3 nucleotides read TGTGCCAGCCCCCCCAGTGGTTTGTCGAATGAGCAGTTCTTC.

This clone appeared once. The V and J genes are TRBV30 and TRBJ2-1, with D perhaps TRBD2 (6 bases). Looked up from germline, CDR1 is GTSNPN and CDR2 is SVGIG (reference sequence). This CDR3 region has 14 residues. With 3 bases removed from V and 5 bases from J, the gap between germline ends came to 14 bases. The CDR3 sequence: CAWRGLARNNEQFF. The DNA for the CDR3 is TGTGCCTGGAGGGGCCTAGCGAGAAACAATGAGCAGTTCTTC. Using reference TRBV30 and TRBJ2-1 for the parts outside the CDR3, the full variable domain is SQTIHQWPATLVQPVGSPLSLECTVEGTSNPNLYWYRQAAGRGLQLLFYSVGIGQISSEVPQNLSASRPQDRQFILSSKKLLLSDSGFYLCAWRGLARNNEQFFGPGTRLTVL.

V and J are TRBV7-9 and TRBJ2-3; no reliable D call. With 6 bases removed from V and 1 base from J, the gap between germline ends came to 14 bases. Germline V gene lookup returns CDR1 SEHNR and CDR2 FQNEAQ (reference sequence). CDR3 length: 15 residues. The CDR3 coding sequence is TGTGCCAGCAGTACCGGGTCTTTGGGCACAGATACGCAGTATTTT. Protein product: CASSTGSLGTDTQYF. Combining the CDR3 with reference TRBV7-9 and TRBJ2-3 gives the whole variable domain DTGVSQNPRHKITKRGQNVTFRCDPISEHNRLYWYRQTLGQGPEFLTYFQNEAQLEKSRLLSDRFSAERPKGSFSTLEIQRTEQGDSAMYLCASSTGSLGTDTQYFGPGTRLTVL.

The chain combines TRBV7-6 with TRBJ2-7; a possible D gene is TRBD1 (6 bases). This CDR3 region has 15 residues. Germline values: CDR1 SGHVS, CDR2 FNYEAQ. Trimming pared 2 bases from V and 3 bases from J, leaving 14 bases between. This chain's CDR3 is CASSLWGRGDYEQYF. CDR3 bases: TGTGCCAGCAGCTTATGGGGCAGGGGCGACTACGAGCAGTACTTC.

The chain employs TRBV5-5 and TRBJ1-4, with 8 bases lining up with TRBD1. V was clipped by 4 bases and J by 2 bases; unmatched bases: 10. The germline gives CDR1 SGHKS, CDR2 YYEKEE (reference sequence). The CDR3 extends over 17 amino acids. CDR3 loop: CASSRNGQGGTNEKLFF. The CDR3 DNA follows: TGTGCCAGCAGCCGAAATGGACAGGGCGGGACTAATGAAAAACTGTTTTTT.

The chain carries TRBV4-1 and TRBJ1-2; D gene uncertain. The CDR3 is 15 amino acids. Trimming left V 3 bases short and J 4 bases short, with 15 bases between. Germline V gene data show CDR1 as MGHRA and CDR2 as YSYEKL. CDR3 loop: CASSHGRAAGYGYTF. As DNA, the CDR3 is TGCGCCAGCAGCCACGGCCGAGCGGCAGGCTATGGCTACACCTTC.